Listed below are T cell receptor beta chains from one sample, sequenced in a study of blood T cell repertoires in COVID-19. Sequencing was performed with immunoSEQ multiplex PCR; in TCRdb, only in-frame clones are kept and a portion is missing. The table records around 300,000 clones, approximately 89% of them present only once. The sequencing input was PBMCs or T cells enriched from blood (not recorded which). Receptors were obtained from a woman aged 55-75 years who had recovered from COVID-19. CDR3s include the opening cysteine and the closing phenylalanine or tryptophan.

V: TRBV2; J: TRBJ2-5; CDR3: CASSAALAEETQYF
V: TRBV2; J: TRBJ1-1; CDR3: CAPPRGLTEAFF
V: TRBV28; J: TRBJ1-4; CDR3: CASSYGTFPNEKLFF
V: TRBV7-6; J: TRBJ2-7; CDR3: CASSFRPPLAGDDEQYF
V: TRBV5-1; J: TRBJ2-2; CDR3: CASSVTGVTGELFF
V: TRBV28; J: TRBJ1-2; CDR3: CASSLYGGIDGYTF
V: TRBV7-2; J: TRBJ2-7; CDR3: CASSPNGGSAYEQYF
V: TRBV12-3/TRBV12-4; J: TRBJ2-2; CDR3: CASSLRNTGELFF
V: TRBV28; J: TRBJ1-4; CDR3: CASGPDRAGYEKLFF
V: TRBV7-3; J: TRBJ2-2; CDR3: CASSLGGGGAGELFF
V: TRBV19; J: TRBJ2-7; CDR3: CASSMTSPYEQYF
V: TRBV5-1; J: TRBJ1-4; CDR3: CASSLSVTNEKLFF
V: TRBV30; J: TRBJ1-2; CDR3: CALSGQGGYGYTF
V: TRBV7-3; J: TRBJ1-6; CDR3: CASSLIGLPPLHF
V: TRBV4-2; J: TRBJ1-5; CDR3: CASSQDRQVYSNQPQHF
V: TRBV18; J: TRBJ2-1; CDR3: CASSLLIRLLQTSGLDNEQFF
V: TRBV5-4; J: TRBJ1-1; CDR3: CASSSRQMNTEAFF
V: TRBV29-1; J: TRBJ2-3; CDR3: CSVAVATDTQYF
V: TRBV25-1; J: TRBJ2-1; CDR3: CASSKEGAGYNEQFF
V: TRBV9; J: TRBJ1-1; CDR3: CASSVGQGSTEAFF
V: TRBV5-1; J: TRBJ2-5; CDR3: CASSLNPAGQETQYF
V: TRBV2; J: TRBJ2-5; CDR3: CASSVGTSWETQYF
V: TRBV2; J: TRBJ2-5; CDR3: CASIAGWIQETQYF
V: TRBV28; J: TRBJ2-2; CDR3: CASSISGRAGGELFF
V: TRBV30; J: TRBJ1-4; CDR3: CAWSRKRLGEKLFF
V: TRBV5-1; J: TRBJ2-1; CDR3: CASSLAAPSGSDEQFF
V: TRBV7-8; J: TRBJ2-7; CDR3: CASSLEDAGLAGLNYEQYF
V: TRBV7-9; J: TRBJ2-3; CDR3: CASSLGGGYTDTQYF
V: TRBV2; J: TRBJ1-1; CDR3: CASSGGGLGAFF
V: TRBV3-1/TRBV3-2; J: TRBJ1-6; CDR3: CASTHDQSGGYNSPLHF
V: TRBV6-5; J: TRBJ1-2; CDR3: CASSYSWAGSYTF